A single sample gave rise to the 21 T cell receptor beta chains below, sequenced in a study of blood T cell repertoires in COVID-19. This table comes from immunoSEQ multiplex PCR, and its TCRdb copy is limited to in-frame clones, with some not included. The data show hundreds of thousands of clones, roughly 80% seen once. What was sequenced was peripheral blood. All receptors derive from a woman aged 60-75 years with active or convalescent COVID-19.

The gene calls are TRBV15 and TRBJ2-2; 8 bases agree with TRBD1. Trimming at V came to 9 bases and at J to 4 bases, leaving 10 bases not matched to a gene. The CDR3 consists of 15 residues. CDR1 and CDR2 from the germline V gene are LNHNV and YYDKDF (reference sequence). The chain's CDR3 is CATRSGTGITGELFF. CDR3 DNA sequence: TGTGCCACTCGCTCCGGGACAGGAATCACCGGGGAGCTGTTTTTT. The variable domain in full, with the rest retrieved from reference TRBV15 and TRBJ2-2, is DAMVIQNPRYQVTQFGKPVTLSCSQTLNHNVMYWYQQKSSQAPKLLFHYYDKDFNNEADTPDNFQSRRPNTSFCFLDIRSPGLGDTAMYLCATRSGTGITGELFFGEGSRLTVL.

V gene TRBV5-1 combines with J gene TRBJ2-1, with 7 bases that match TRBD2. Germline lookup yields CDR1 SGHRS and CDR2 YFSETQ. The CDR3 contains 18 residues. Trimming cost V 0 bases and J 5 bases; bases outside gene matches: 14. In nucleotides, the CDR3 is TGCGCCAGCAGCTTGGCGCCATCCGGGGCTAGCGGCAACAATGAGCAGTTCTTC. This sequence encodes CASSLAPSGASGNNEQFF.

The V and J genes are TRBV20-1 and TRBJ1-1; no definite D call. The germline CDR1 and CDR2 sequences are DFQATT and SNEGSKA (reference sequence). CDR3 length: 13 amino acids. V was pared by 3 bases and J by 0 bases, with 8 bases between. CDR3 amino acids: CSASSGMNTEAFF. CDR3 DNA sequence: TGCAGTGCTAGTTCCGGGATGAACACTGAAGCTTTCTTT.

Only one count was recorded for this clone. The chain carries TRBV7-2 and TRBJ1-6; D perhaps matches TRBD1 (6 bases). Trimming cost V 5 bases and J 4 bases, with 21 bases left between them. Germline V gene data show CDR1 as SGHTA and CDR2 as FQGNSA. The CDR3 runs to 18 residues. The CDR3: CASSLRASGVSYNSPLHF. CDR3 DNA: TGTGCCAGCAGCCTACGGGCCTCAGGGGTCTCTTATAATTCACCCCTCCACTTT.

The rearrangement links TRBV19 to TRBJ1-5, with D possibly being TRBD1 (5 bases). V lost 7 bases to trimming and J lost 0 bases, with 19 bases between them. This CDR3 spans 17 amino acids. Germline-derived CDR1 and CDR2 are LNHDA and SQIVND (reference sequence). The CDR3 loop is CASTLWGGISSNQPQHF. CDR3 coding DNA: TGTGCCAGTACCCTATGGGGGGGGATTTCTAGCAATCAGCCCCAGCATTTT. Full variable domain (rest looked up from reference TRBV19 and TRBJ1-5): DGGITQSPKYLFRKEGQNVTLSCEQNLNHDAMYWYRQDPGQGLRLIYYSQIVNDFQKGDIAEGYSVSREKKESFPLTVTSAQKNPTAFYLCASTLWGGISSNQPQHFGDGTRLSIL.

As for this clone: This sample includes further DNA sequences coding for the same CDR3. V is TRBV5-1 and J is TRBJ2-5; 10 bases agree with TRBD2. The junction had 8 bases not matched to a gene; V was cut back by 4 bases and J by 2 bases. Germline-derived CDR1 and CDR2 are SGHRS and YFSETQ. The CDR3 is made up of 16 amino acids. CDR3 loop: CASSLGASGGQETQYF. The CDR3 nucleotides are TGCGCCAGCAGCCTGGGGGCTAGCGGGGGACAAGAGACCCAGTACTTC.

The chain recombines TRBV25-1 with TRBJ2-1, with D possibly being TRBD2 (6 bases). The CDR3 sequence is 14 residues long. Germline CDR1 reads MGHDK; CDR2 reads SYGVNS. V lost 3 bases and J lost 7, with 13 bases in between. The CDR3 reads CASSDAGSLNEQFF. The CDR3 region has the DNA TGTGCCAGCAGTGATGCCGGGAGTTTGAATGAGCAGTTCTTC.

The genes are TRBV29-1 and TRBJ2-7; unclear D gene. This CDR3 has 11 amino acids. Germline CDR1 SQVTM, CDR2 ANQGSEA. V lost 6 bases and J lost 7, with 13 bases in between. CDR3 bases: TGCAGCGTGGCCCGCAGAAATGAGCAGTACTTC. Protein: CSVARRNEQYF.

The chain uses TRBV7-9 and TRBJ2-5; TRBD2 aligns across 9 bases. V trimming: 5 bases; J trimming: 5 bases; junction bases outside the gene matches: 15. CDR3 length equals 17 residues. Germline CDR1 is SEHNR and CDR2 is FQNEAQ (reference sequence). DNA of the CDR3: TGTGCCAGCAGCGCAGGAGTAGCGGGGGTCCTAGAGGAGACCCAGTACTTC. Translating it yields CASSAGVAGVLEETQYF.

The table lists this clone with a few counts. V usage is TRBV30 and J usage is TRBJ2-1; no definite D call. This CDR3 contains 13 residues. Germline assignment: CDR1 GTSNPN and CDR2 SVGIG (reference sequence). Deletions cut 4 bases from V and 7 bases from J, with 14 bases between. The CDR3 loop reads CAWTQPGANEQFF. In nucleotides, the CDR3 is TGTGCCTGGACCCAGCCGGGTGCTAATGAGCAGTTCTTC.

The chain carries TRBV18 and TRBJ2-5, with 9 bases matching TRBD1. V dropped 5 bases and J dropped 3; count of bases not matched to a gene: 4. Germline V gene lookup returns CDR1 KGHSH and CDR2 LQKENI. The CDR3 is 14 amino acids. The CDR3: CASSSRQGEETQYF. The CDR3 coding sequence is TGTGCCAGCTCATCTCGACAGGGGGAAGAGACCCAGTACTTC.

This clone was detected a few times. The chain has TRBV6-4 and TRBJ1-1; 8 bases match TRBD1. Germline CDR1 is MRHNA and CDR2 is SNTAGT. The junction had 5 bases not matched to a gene; V was cut back by 6 bases and J by 8 bases. The CDR3 runs 12 residues. CDR3 region: CASSSRTGEAFF. Here the CDR3 DNA reads TGTGCCAGCAGCTCTCGGACAGGGGAAGCTTTCTTT.

The chain carries TRBV10-2 and TRBJ2-3; no definite D call. The CDR3 runs to 13 residues. Per the germline V gene, CDR1 is WSHSY and CDR2 is SAAADI. V was cut by 3 bases and J by 4 bases, with 8 bases left in between. CDR3 nucleotide sequence: TGCGCCAGCAGTGAAATTGGCCCAGATACGCAGTATTTT. As protein: CASSEIGPDTQYF.

The V gene is TRBV5-1, the J gene TRBJ2-3; a weak D match, TRBD1 (5 bases). The CDR3 spans 15 residues. Germline V gene lookup returns CDR1 SGHRS and CDR2 YFSETQ. Trimming stripped 0 bases from V and 0 bases from J, with 8 bases between. The CDR3 reads CASSLVGRSTDTQYF. Written as DNA, the CDR3 is TGCGCCAGCAGCTTGGTGGGGCGCAGCACAGATACGCAGTATTTT.

The V gene is TRBV2, the J gene TRBJ2-2; the match to TRBD1 covers 8 bases. The CDR3 is 15 amino acids. The germline V gene has CDR1 SNHLY and CDR2 FYNNEI. After removal of 6 bases from V and 2 bases from J, the junction contained 5 bases not matched to a gene. The CDR3 sequence is CASRGQGVNTGELFF. The CDR3 region has the DNA TGTGCCAGCAGAGGACAGGGCGTCAACACCGGGGAGCTGTTTTTT.

The rearrangement links TRBV29-1 to TRBJ1-5; no definite D call. Between the trimmed V and J ends, which lost 4 bases and 0 bases, there was a span of 7 bases. CDR1 and CDR2 (germline): SQVTM, ANQGSEA. The CDR3 runs to 13 residues. CDR3 sequence (DNA): TGCAGCGTTGCTCAGGTTAGCAATCAGCCCCAGCATTTT. Translation: CSVAQVSNQPQHF.

The chain joins TRBV5-1 to TRBJ2-3; 7 nucleotides align to TRBD2. From germline, CDR1 is SGHRS and CDR2 YFSETQ. There are 15 residues in the CDR3. The V gene end was trimmed by 4 bases and the J gene end by 6 bases; junction bases not matched to a gene: 11. As DNA, the CDR3 is TGCGCCAGCAGCCCTCAGGGCGGGGGATCTGATACGCAGTATTTT. Encoded protein: CASSPQGGGSDTQYF.

This rearrangement joins TRBV7-8 to TRBJ1-1; D call uncertain. Germline CDR1 is SGHVS and CDR2 is FQNEAQ. Trimming left V 1 base short and J 4 bases short, with 10 bases between. The CDR3 spans 14 residues. The CDR3 region is CASSLGRRSTEAFF. DNA for the CDR3: TGTGCCAGCAGCTTAGGAAGGAGAAGCACTGAAGCTTTCTTT. Using reference TRBV7-8 and TRBJ1-1 for the parts outside the CDR3, the full variable domain is GAGVSQSPRYKVAKRGQDVALRCDPISGHVSLFWYQQALGQGPEFLTYFQNEAQLDKSGLPSDRFFAERPEGSVSTLKIQRTQQEDSAVYLCASSLGRRSTEAFFGQGTRLTVV.

The CDR3 loop reads CASSVATDYNEQFF. The CDR3 DNA sequence: TGTGCCAGCAGCGTAGCTACCGACTACAATGAGCAGTTCTTC. This chain uses TRBV9 with TRBJ2-1, with D unclear. V lost 0 bases and J lost 3, with 7 bases in between. The germline V gene has CDR1 SGDLS and CDR2 YYNGEE. The CDR3 runs 14 residues.

The chain recombines TRBV7-9 with TRBJ2-1; D is unresolved. The germline V gene encodes CDR1 SEHNR and CDR2 FQNEAQ (reference sequence). The ends were cut back, 5 bases at V and 6 bases at J, with 11 bases in the middle. This CDR3 region has 13 residues. CDR3 nucleotides: TGTGCCAGCAGCCCGAGCGAGTTCAATGAGCAGTTCTTC. This translates into CASSPSEFNEQFF.

The genes are TRBV6-2 or TRBV6-3 and TRBJ1-2; tentatively, D is TRBD1 (6 bases). Deletions cut 0 bases from V and 2 bases from J, with 13 bases between. The CDR3 contains 16 residues. CDR1 and CDR2 (germline): MNHEY, SVGEGT. CDR3 loop: CASSYSSIGQNYGYTF. In DNA form, the CDR3 reads TGTGCCAGCAGTTACTCGAGTATTGGACAGAACTATGGCTACACCTTC.